The 20 T cell receptor beta chains in this list originate from one sample, sequenced in a study of shared clonotypes between healthy human individuals. TCRdb's table, derived via immunoSEQ multiplex PCR, lists solely in-frame clones and lacks some. Of about 490,000 clones listed, 76% are singletons. Sequencing input: PBMCs. These receptors were obtained from a woman aged 40 to 55 in good health. Some clones in this sample may be carry-over from other donors' samples.

This chain connects TRBV27 to TRBJ2-3, with 7 positions matching TRBD1. With 7 bases clipped from V and 5 bases from J, the junction kept 6 bases outside the gene matches. CDR3 size: 13 residues. Germline V gene lookup returns CDR1 MNHEY and CDR2 SMNVEV (reference sequence). The CDR3, as DNA: TGTGCCAGCACCCGATACAGGGGAGATACGCAGTATTTT. Translation gives CASTRYRGDTQYF.

This clone was detected ten times or more. The J gene is TRBJ2-2, the V gene TRBV6-4; D may match TRBD1 or TRBD2 (5 bases each). Deletions cut 6 bases from V and 3 bases from J, with 11 bases between. Per the germline V gene, CDR1 is MRHNA and CDR2 is SNTAGT. The CDR3 extends over 14 amino acids. As DNA, the CDR3 is TGTGCCAGCAGGTCAGGGACGGACACCGGGGAGCTGTTTTTT. This translates into CASRSGTDTGELFF.

The rearrangement uses TRBV5-1 and TRBJ2-2, with D hard to call. Trimming pared 0 bases from V and 0 bases from J, leaving 3 bases between. CDR3 size: 14 residues. Germline V CDR1 and CDR2: SGHRS, YFSETQ. The CDR3 region has the DNA TGCGCCAGCAGCTTGGATCCGAACACCGGGGAGCTGTTTTTT. Its protein product is CASSLDPNTGELFF.

The chain recombines TRBV19 with TRBJ2-3; 11 bases fit TRBD2. The germline V gene has CDR1 LNHDA and CDR2 SQIVND (reference sequence). This CDR3 is 21 amino acids long. The ends lost 2 bases at V and 1 base at J; junction bases unmatched: 17. The CDR3 protein is CASSIMLVAGGPWMGTDTQYF. The CDR3 bases are TGTGCCAGTAGTATAATGCTCGTAGCGGGAGGGCCGTGGATGGGCACAGATACGCAGTATTTT.

The chain joins TRBV5-1 to TRBJ1-3, with D unclear. Per the germline V gene, CDR1 is SGHRS and CDR2 is YFSETQ. The V end was cut by 4 bases, the J end by 12 bases, with 23 bases between. The CDR3 sequence is 15 residues long. CDR3 bases: TGCGCCAGCAGCACGGACCGCCCAGCTCTGGAGGGCATATATTTT. Protein product: CASSTDRPALEGIYF.

The chain has TRBV27 and TRBJ1-5, with TRBD1 matching 8 bases. The CDR3 has 15 amino acids. J was trimmed by 3 bases and V by 6 bases; bases with no gene match: 7. Looked up from germline, CDR1 is MNHEY and CDR2 is SMNVEV (reference sequence). CDR3 nucleotides: TGTGCCAGCAGCACCTCCAGGGGGCCCAATCAGCCCCAGCATTTT. It codes for CASSTSRGPNQPQHF.

The gene calls are TRBV10-3 and TRBJ1-2; D is ambiguous. V shed 6 bases and J shed 2 bases, with 10 bases lying between them. Germline values: CDR1 ENHRY, CDR2 SYGVKD. There are 13 residues in the CDR3. Here the CDR3 DNA reads TGTGCCATCAGCTGGGATTTCAACTATGGCTACACCTTC. Protein: CAISWDFNYGYTF.

This clone came up once. The gene calls are TRBV19 and TRBJ2-7; D ambiguous. Germline CDR1 and CDR2: LNHDA and SQIVND (reference sequence). Deletions cut 2 bases from V and 0 bases from J, with 8 bases between. The CDR3 sequence is 14 residues long. CDR3 DNA sequence: TGTGCCAGTAGTATACGCTGGGACTCCTACGAGCAGTACTTC. It translates to CASSIRWDSYEQYF.

This chain connects TRBV6-1 to TRBJ1-2, with D perhaps matching TRBD1 (5 bases). Trimming removed 0 bases from V and 5 bases from J, with 7 bases in between. The CDR3 is made up of 13 amino acids. Germline V gene data show CDR1 as MNHNS and CDR2 as SASEGT. CDR3 sequence (DNA): TGTGCCAGCAGTGAAGCGGGGGTTTATGGCTACACCTTC. This codes for CASSEAGVYGYTF.

The chain is built from TRBV9 and TRBJ2-7; 8 bases are shared with TRBD1. V was pared by 4 bases and J by 3 bases, with 6 bases of the junction left unmatched. The CDR3 is made up of 14 amino acids. The germline CDR1 and CDR2 sequences are SGDLS and YYNGEE. In nucleotides, the CDR3 is TGTGCCAGCAGCACCCGGGACAGGAGCTACGAGCAGTACTTC. Residues: CASSTRDRSYEQYF.

The CDR3 here is CASSFDRGRGETQYF. The CDR3 DNA sequence: TGTGCCAGCAGCTTCGACAGGGGGCGTGGAGAGACCCAGTACTTC. This rearrangement joins TRBV7-9 to TRBJ2-5, with 10 bases lining up with TRBD1. The CDR3 length is 15 residues. With 3 bases clipped from V and 4 bases from J, the junction kept 5 bases outside the gene matches. CDR1 is SEHNR, CDR2 FQNEAQ, per germline (reference sequence).

The chain has TRBV18 and TRBJ1-1; a weak D match, TRBD1 (6 bases). This CDR3 has 13 residues. The germline CDR1 and CDR2 sequences are KGHSH and LQKENI. Trimming left V 6 bases short and J 4 bases short, with 12 bases between. CDR3 nucleotide sequence: TGTGCCAGCTCCAGTAGGGGGGCCACTGAAGCTTTCTTT. Translated, it gives CASSSRGATEAFF.

The chain is built from TRBV2 and TRBJ2-5, with 12 bases fitting TRBD2. CDR1 and CDR2 from the germline V gene are SNHLY and FYNNEI. V lost 1 base to trimming and J lost 5 bases; unmatched junction nucleotides: 5. The CDR3 length is 16 residues. CDR3 sequence: CASSEGTSGITETQYF. Written as DNA, the CDR3 is TGTGCCAGCAGTGAAGGGACTAGCGGGATCACCGAGACCCAGTACTTC.

The chain joins TRBV4-2 to TRBJ2-7; 10 bases line up with TRBD2. J was trimmed by 6 bases and V by 0 bases; bases with no gene match: 5. The CDR3 consists of 15 residues. The germline V gene encodes CDR1 LGHNA and CDR2 YNFKEQ. CDR3 bases: TGTGCCAGCAGCCAAGATCTTCCTAGCGGGAGCGAGCAGTACTTC. This codes for CASSQDLPSGSEQYF.

The chain recombines TRBV30 with TRBJ1-1; TRBD1 might be the D (5 bases). V was pared by 2 bases and J by 1 base, with 11 bases between. This CDR3 is 14 amino acids long. Per germline, CDR1 GTSNPN and CDR2 SVGIG (reference sequence). In nucleotides, the CDR3 is TGTGCCTGGAGTTCTCAGGGTAGGAACACTGAAGCTTTCTTT. This translates into CAWSSQGRNTEAFF.

The genes are TRBV5-4 and TRBJ2-2, with TRBD1 matching 7 bases. CDR3 length: 14 amino acids. Germline CDR1 reads SGHNT; CDR2 reads YYREEE (reference sequence). Unmatched junction bases numbered 5, after V lost 4 bases and J lost 5 bases. CDR3 DNA: TGTGCCAGCAGCCCGGGACAGCTAACCGGGGAGCTGTTTTTT. Amino acid sequence: CASSPGQLTGELFF. Full variable domain (outside the CDR3, taken from reference TRBV5-4 and TRBJ2-2): ETGVTQSPTHLIKTRGQQVTLRCSSQSGHNTVSWYQQALGQGPQFIFQYYREEENGRGNFPPRFSGLQFPNYSSELNVNALELDDSALYLCASSPGQLTGELFFGEGSRLTVL.

This chain connects TRBV28 to TRBJ1-5; no firm D call. CDR1 and CDR2 (germline): MDHEN, SYDVKM. The length of the CDR3 is 13 residues. The ends were cut back, 5 bases at V and 11 bases at J, with 16 bases in the middle. This chain's CDR3 is CASSRTGRSAQHF. The CDR3 DNA is TGTGCCAGCAGTCGGACGGGTAGGTCAGCCCAGCATTTT.

The chain carries TRBV5-1 and TRBJ2-3; D tentatively fits TRBD1 or TRBD2 (5 bases each). The germline V gene encodes CDR1 SGHRS and CDR2 YFSETQ. This CDR3 contains 17 residues. V was clipped by 0 bases and J by 1 base, with 15 bases between them. The CDR3 loop reads CASSLDGTGFRTDTQYF. The CDR3 DNA sequence: TGCGCCAGCAGCTTGGATGGGACGGGTTTTCGCACAGATACGCAGTATTTT. The full variable domain, in which reference TRBV5-1 and TRBJ2-3 provide the parts outside the CDR3, is KAGVTQTPRYLIKTRGQQVTLSCSPISGHRSVSWYQQTPGQGLQFLFEYFSETQRNKGNFPGRFSGRQFSNSRSEMNVSTLELGDSALYLCASSLDGTGFRTDTQYFGPGTRLTVL.

For the CDR3, the DNA is TGTGCCAGCAGTGAATGGGGGGGAAGGAACACTGAAGCTTTCTTT. Translated, it gives CASSEWGGRNTEAFF. The chain carries TRBV2 and TRBJ1-1, with a possible D match to TRBD1 (5 bases). V was cut by 2 bases and J by 1 base, with 11 bases left in between. CDR3 length: 15 residues. Germline V lookup: CDR1 SNHLY, CDR2 FYNNEI.

The chain combines TRBV7-9 with TRBJ2-3, with D unclear. V gave up 4 bases and J gave up 0 bases, with 5 bases separating them. In germline, CDR1 is SEHNR, CDR2 FQNEAQ (reference sequence). This CDR3 is built from 13 residues. CDR3 nucleotide sequence: TGTGCCAGCAGCTCACAGAGCACAGATACGCAGTATTTT. Residues: CASSSQSTDTQYF.